Below, one T cell receptor beta chain is given with its context. Its antigen remains unknown. This sample is drawn from a study of OX40 agonist ivuxolimab in advanced cancers. Study summary: Among those enrolled, mean age was 60 years (range roughly 20 to 79) and over 70% were male. Whole-study results and caveats: The investigators did not determine what antigen specificity the expanded peripheral T cells had. Among the lowest levels of clonal expansion were found in partial responders at 0.1-3.0 mg/kg. Circulating CD4+ and CD8+ T cells showed clonal expansion by week 6 at 0.1 to 3.0 mg/kg.

Generated by immunoSEQ multiplex PCR, the TCRdb table keeps only in-frame clones and is missing some. This sample has approximately 100,000 clones, with 85% to 90% found just once. The CDR3 runs 15 residues. Trimming removed 0 bases from V and 3 bases from J, with 12 bases in between. Germline values: CDR1 LGHNA, CDR2 YSLEER. The sample in question was CD4+ or CD8+ T cells sorted from blood, obtained in a trial of the OX40 agonist ivuxolimab. The chain recombines TRBV4-3 with TRBJ2-7, with TRBD1 as a possible D gene (6 bases). This TCR came from an adult with an advanced solid tumor such as melanoma, head and neck, liver or kidney cancer. The CDR3 nucleotides read TGCGCCAGCAGCCAAGAGACAGGCGCACTCTACGAGCAGTACTTC. This sequence encodes CASSQETGALYEQYF.